These T cell receptor beta chains were read from a single sample in a study of T cells after yellow fever vaccination. Each CDR3 protein gets one entry after TCRdb re-called the 5' RACE reads with MiXCR. This table holds around 610,000 distinct CDR3 sequences, around an eighth found once. The source was PBMCs, collected on the day of the yellow fever booster vaccination. The source is a man aged 30-40 years who received the YFV17D yellow fever vaccine. The CDR3 runs from the conserved cysteine through the conserved F or W. D genes are given only for firm matches. Clone sizes are given selectively: once, few, many, or a class where the clone is expanded.

size: .
V: TRBV20-1
J: TRBJ2-7
length: 14
D: TRBD1
DNA: TGCAGTGCTGAGGACAGGGGACGGACATACGAGCAGTACTTC
CDR3: CSAEDRGRTYEQYF

size: few
V: TRBV7-9
J: TRBJ2-7
length: 14
D: .
DNA: TGTGCCAGCAGCTTCGAAACAGCCCTCTACGAGCAGTACTTC
CDR3: CASSFETALYEQYF

size: .
V: TRBV28
J: TRBJ2-7
length: 12
D: TRBD1
DNA: TGTGCCAGCAGACAGGGGAGATACGAGCAGTACTTC
CDR3: CASRQGRYEQYF

size: .
V: TRBV10-3
J: TRBJ2-5
length: 12
D: .
DNA: TGTGCCATCAGTGGTGGCGAAGAGACCCAGTACTTC
CDR3: CAISGGEETQYF

size: .
V: TRBV20-1
J: TRBJ1-5
length: 17
D: .
DNA: TGCTGTGCTAGAGATCTAGCAGGTTTCTTTAGCAATCAGCCCCAGCATTTT
CDR3: CCARDLAGFFSNQPQHF

size: few
V: TRBV5-1
J: TRBJ2-5
length: 14
D: TRBD1
DNA: TGCGCCAGCAGCTATCGGACAGGCGAAGGAACCCAGTACTTC
CDR3: CASSYRTGEGTQYF

size: few
V: TRBV19
J: TRBJ1-3
length: 16
D: TRBD1
DNA: TGTGCCAGTAGTCCTTCAGCACAGGGGGACGGAAACACCATATATTTT
CDR3: CASSPSAQGDGNTIYF

size: .
V: TRBV11-2
J: TRBJ2-1
length: 18
D: TRBD2
DNA: TGTGCCAGCAGCCCCATATCCTCTAGCGGGAGGGCCTTAAATGAGCAGTTCTTC
CDR3: CASSPISSSGRALNEQFF

size: few
V: TRBV5-5
J: TRBJ2-3
length: 15
D: .
DNA: TGTGCCAGCAGCTTCGGCGGGACGGGCACAGATACGCAGTATTTT
CDR3: CASSFGGTGTDTQYF

size: few
V: TRBV6-1
J: TRBJ2-5
length: 16
D: .
DNA: TGTGCCAGTAGGGGGGCGTCCATCGGCCTTAAAGAGACCCAGTACTTC
CDR3: CASRGASIGLKETQYF

size: .
V: TRBV20-1
J: TRBJ2-7
length: 13
D: .
DNA: TGCAGTGCTAGGTCCGGCAGGGGCTACGAGCAGTACTTC
CDR3: CSARSGRGYEQYF

size: .
V: TRBV5-4
J: TRBJ2-1
length: 15
D: .
DNA: TGTGCCAGCAGCCCGGTCGGGGGACAAATCAATGAGCAGTTCTTC
CDR3: CASSPVGGQINEQFF

size: few
V: TRBV12-3/TRBV12-4
J: TRBJ1-6
length: 14
D: .
DNA: TGTGCCAGCAGTTTTATCAGGTTGGGCTCACCCCTCCACTTT
CDR3: CASSFIRLGSPLHF

size: few
V: TRBV7-9
J: TRBJ1-3
length: 17
D: .
DNA: TGTGCCAGCAGCTCGACCGGCTGGACGGTCTCTGGAAACACCATATATTTT
CDR3: CASSSTGWTVSGNTIYF

size: .
V: TRBV28
J: TRBJ2-1
length: 11
D: .
DNA: TGTGCCAGCAGTTTAGTGGGAATTCAGTTCTTC
CDR3: CASSLVGIQFF

size: many
V: TRBV7-2
J: TRBJ1-5
length: 14
D: .
DNA: TGTGCCAGCAGCCTCAACAGGGCCGTCCAGCCCCAGCATTTT
CDR3: CASSLNRAVQPQHF

size: once
V: TRBV7-8
J: TRBJ2-4
length: 19
D: .
DNA: TGTGCCAGCAGCCTAATACGGGACACCTCAAGATTAGCCAAAAACATTCAGTACTTC
CDR3: CASSLIRDTSRLAKNIQYF

size: .
V: TRBV30
J: TRBJ1-1
length: 12
D: .
DNA: TGTGCCTGGAACCGAATGGGAACTGAAGCTTTCTTT
CDR3: CAWNRMGTEAFF

size: .
V: TRBV28
J: TRBJ2-1
length: 15
D: .
DNA: TGTGCCAGCAGTACCTCCGGGGGAGTATACGATGAGCAGTTCTTC
CDR3: CASSTSGGVYDEQFF

size: few
V: TRBV12-3/TRBV12-4
J: TRBJ2-1
length: 15
D: TRBD2
DNA: TGTGCCAGCAAGGTAGCGGGAGGGATAAGCAATGAGCAGTTCTTC
CDR3: CASKVAGGISNEQFF

size: few
V: TRBV25-1
J: TRBJ2-5
length: 17
D: .
DNA: TGTGCCAGCAGTGAGTACCGGGACGGACCGTACCAAGAGACCCAGTACTTC
CDR3: CASSEYRDGPYQETQYF

size: .
V: TRBV6-5
J: TRBJ2-3
length: 15
D: TRBD1
DNA: TGTGCCAGCAGTTTCGGGACAGGCGTCCCAGATACGCAGTATTTT
CDR3: CASSFGTGVPDTQYF

size: .
V: TRBV20-1
J: TRBJ2-7
length: 16
D: TRBD2
DNA: TGCAGTGCTAGAGATCCGGCTAGCGGGATGTCCAACGAGCAGTACTTC
CDR3: CSARDPASGMSNEQYF

size: .
V: TRBV9
J: TRBJ2-1
length: 16
D: TRBD2
DNA: TGTGCCAGCAGCGTAGCTTCTAGCGGCTCCTACAATGAGCAGTTCTTC
CDR3: CASSVASSGSYNEQFF

size: .
V: TRBV19
J: TRBJ2-1
length: 15
D: TRBD1
DNA: TGTGCCAGTAGTATTCAACAGGGGTTTGGTAATGAGCAGTTCTTC
CDR3: CASSIQQGFGNEQFF

size: few
V: TRBV18
J: TRBJ2-5
length: 14
D: .
DNA: TGTGCCAGCTCACCTGTAGAGATCCAAGAGACCCAGTACTTC
CDR3: CASSPVEIQETQYF

size: .
V: TRBV6-2/TRBV6-3
J: TRBJ2-3
length: 16
D: TRBD2
DNA: TGTGCCAGCAGTTACCTAGGACTAGCGGGACTAGAATCGCAGTATTTT
CDR3: CASSYLGLAGLESQYF

size: .
V: TRBV19
J: TRBJ1-5
length: 13
D: .
DNA: TGTGCCAGTGGTTATTCATCCGCTTCGCCCCAGCATTTT
CDR3: CASGYSSASPQHF

size: .
V: TRBV19
J: TRBJ1-5
length: 12
D: .
DNA: TGTGCCAGTAGTCAGGGACTCCAGCCCCAGCATTTT
CDR3: CASSQGLQPQHF

size: few
V: TRBV12-3/TRBV12-4
J: TRBJ2-7
length: 15
D: TRBD2
DNA: TGTGCCAGCAGGGGACTAGCGGGAGACCACTACGAGCAGTACTTC
CDR3: CASRGLAGDHYEQYF

size: few
V: TRBV27
J: TRBJ2-5
length: 13
D: .
DNA: TGTGCCAGCAGAAACTGGACTGAAGAGACCCAGTACTTC
CDR3: CASRNWTEETQYF

size: few
V: TRBV7-9
J: TRBJ2-2
length: 16
D: TRBD2
DNA: TGTGCCAGCAGCTTCCAGGGACTAGCGGGACAACGGGAGCTGTTTTTT
CDR3: CASSFQGLAGQRELFF

size: few
V: TRBV7-2
J: TRBJ2-3
length: 15
D: .
DNA: TGTGCCAGCAGCTTAGGAGGGCCTCCTAGCGCTACGCAGTATTTT
CDR3: CASSLGGPPSATQYF

size: few
V: TRBV10-3
J: TRBJ1-1
length: 17
D: .
DNA: TGTGCCATCAGTGAGTCGAGTGGGAAAGGTACGAACACTGAAGCTTTCTTT
CDR3: CAISESSGKGTNTEAFF